These 15 T cell receptor beta chains originate from one sample sequenced in a study of early T cells in non-severe SARS-CoV-2 infection. MiXCR, applied by TCRdb to the 5' RACE reads, yields one record per CDR3 protein. This table holds 65,000 to 70,000 distinct CDR3 sequences, roughly a tenth found once. The specimen sequenced was whole blood. The receptors stem from an adult who was a healthcare worker with PCR-confirmed SARS-CoV-2 infection or an uninfected control (not recorded which).

The chain is built from TRBV2 and TRBJ2-4; no reliable D call. Germline CDR1 reads SNHLY; CDR2 reads FYNNEI. The V gene lost 3 bases and the J gene lost 2 bases, with 5 bases spanning the gap. The CDR3 spans 13 residues. The CDR3 DNA sequence: TGTGCCAGCAGTGACGGGCCCAAAAACATTCAGTACTTC. Translation gives CASSDGPKNIQYF.

This clonotype has ten or more counts. The rearrangement links TRBV7-8 to TRBJ2-5; D is unresolved. Deletions cut 6 bases from V and 2 bases from J, with 16 bases between. Germline values: CDR1 SGHVS, CDR2 FQNEAQ. The CDR3 consists of 15 residues. The CDR3 reads CASRNDPDHQETQYF. CDR3 sequence (DNA): TGTGCCAGCAGAAATGACCCGGACCATCAAGAGACCCAGTACTTC. The full variable domain, rest sourced from reference TRBV7-8 and TRBJ2-5, is GAGVSQSPRYKVAKRGQDVALRCDPISGHVSLFWYQQALGQGPEFLTYFQNEAQLDKSGLPSDRFFAERPEGSVSTLKIQRTQQEDSAVYLCASRNDPDHQETQYFGPGTRLLVL.

This clonotype was detected only a few times. The V gene is TRBV28, the J gene TRBJ1-2; TRBD1 is a possible D gene (6 bases). Germline loops: CDR1 MDHEN, CDR2 SYDVKM. The CDR3 length is 16 residues. Trimming took off 6 bases at V and 0 bases at J, with 17 bases between the two ends. The CDR3 DNA follows: TGTGCCAGCAGGCTGGACAGTCCCCCTTCTAACTATGGCTACACCTTC. Protein: CASRLDSPPSNYGYTF.

This clonotype showed up just a few times. The chain uses TRBV7-2 and TRBJ2-7; D not certain. The CDR3 totals 13 residues. Between the trimmed V and J ends, which lost 6 bases and 6 bases, there was a span of 15 bases. Germline V gene lookup returns CDR1 SGHTA and CDR2 FQGNSA. DNA of the CDR3: TGTGCCAGCAGACAACCCCCACTCCCCGAGCAGTACTTC. This translates into CASRQPPLPEQYF.

The rearrangement links TRBV6-2 or TRBV6-3 to TRBJ2-5; D not resolved. V lost 8 bases and J lost 2, with 9 bases in between. The CDR3 totals 12 residues. CDR1 and CDR2 (germline): MNHEY, SVGEGT. CDR3 in amino acids: CASGRQQETQYF. CDR3 sequence (DNA): TGTGCCAGCGGGCGGCAACAAGAGACCCAGTACTTC.

V is TRBV20-1 and J is TRBJ1-1; D call uncertain. The V end lost 3 bases, the J end lost 0 bases, and 8 bases lay between the germline ends. This CDR3 region has 13 residues. Germline V gives CDR1 DFQATT, CDR2 SNEGSKA (reference sequence). CDR3 nucleotide sequence: TGCAGTGCTAGTTTTAAGGTGAACACTGAAGCTTTCTTT. It specifies CSASFKVNTEAFF.

At least ten counts were recorded for this clonotype. CDR3 nucleotide sequence: TGTGCCAGCAGTTTTCAGGGGCAAGGCTACGAGCAGTACTTC. Residues: CASSFQGQGYEQYF. V usage is TRBV28 and J usage is TRBJ2-7; TRBD1 is a possible D gene (6 bases). Trimming removed 3 bases at V and 3 bases at J, with 12 bases between. CDR3 length equals 14 residues. CDR1 and CDR2 from the germline V gene are MDHEN and SYDVKM. The entire variable domain, with the rest obtained from reference TRBV28 and TRBJ2-7, is as follows: DVKVTQSSRYLVKRTGEKVFLECVQDMDHENMFWYRQDPGLGLRLIYFSYDVKMKEKGDIPEGYSVSREKKERFSLILESASTNQTSMYLCASSFQGQGYEQYFGPGTRLTVT.

In this sample, this clonotype turned up a few times. The J gene is TRBJ1-5, the V gene TRBV7-6; D gene uncertain. The V end was cut by 2 bases, the J end by 6 bases, with 8 bases between. The CDR3 loop spans 13 amino acids. CDR1 SGHVS and CDR2 FNYEAQ come from the germline V gene. DNA for the CDR3: TGTGCCAGCAGCTTATCTGAGGCTCAGCCCCAGCATTTT. Protein product: CASSLSEAQPQHF.

The CDR3 DNA reads TGCGCCAGCAGCTTGCTTCTTAGCCCTGGGGAGACCCAGTACTTC. This sequence encodes CASSLLLSPGETQYF. J is TRBJ2-5 and V is TRBV5-1; D uncertain. From germline, CDR1 is SGHRS and CDR2 YFSETQ. Trimming cost V 1 base and J 5 bases, with 15 bases left between them. The CDR3 has 15 amino acids.

The chain carries TRBV11-2 and TRBJ2-2, with no clear D. V was pared by 4 bases and J by 9 bases, with 15 bases between. The CDR3 spans 14 residues. Germline values: CDR1 SGHAT, CDR2 FQNNGV. The CDR3 region has the DNA TGTGCCAGCAGCTCCTCCCTGGGATCCCGGGAGCTGTTTTTT. Its protein is CASSSSLGSRELFF.

This clonotype was picked up a small number of times. This rearrangement joins TRBV12-3 or TRBV12-4 to TRBJ1-1; D is unresolved. V lost 7 bases and J 7 bases, leaving 16 bases between the germline ends. CDR3 length: 13 residues. As DNA, the CDR3 is TGTGCCAGCACCAATGGTCGGAGCTTTGAAGCTTTCTTT. It encodes CASTNGRSFEAFF.

The sample holds a few counts of this clonotype. J is TRBJ1-3 and V is TRBV5-1; D gene uncertain. The V end was cut by 4 bases, the J end by 2 bases, with 10 bases between. This CDR3 is built from 14 residues. Germline lookup yields CDR1 SGHRS and CDR2 YFSETQ. The CDR3 protein is CASSVAEPGNTIYF. The CDR3 DNA follows: TGCGCCAGCAGCGTGGCGGAACCTGGAAACACCATATATTTT.

This clonotype came up many times. The chain recombines TRBV7-9 with TRBJ1-1; D is uncertain. The germline gives CDR1 SEHNR, CDR2 FQNEAQ (reference sequence). Trimming cost V 7 bases and J 1 base, with 10 bases left between them. The CDR3 consists of 13 residues. CDR3 sequence reads: CASKFSANTEAFF. The CDR3 DNA reads TGTGCCAGCAAATTTTCGGCGAACACTGAAGCTTTCTTT. The full variable domain, its missing parts supplied by reference TRBV7-9 and TRBJ1-1, is DTGVSQNPRHKITKRGQNVTFRCDPISEHNRLYWYRQTLGQGPEFLTYFQNEAQLEKSRLLSDRFSAERPKGSFSTLEIQRTEQGDSAMYLCASKFSANTEAFFGQGTRLTVV.

The chain has TRBV4-1 and TRBJ2-7; the D gene is possibly TRBD2 (5 bases). Germline V lookup: CDR1 MGHRA, CDR2 YSYEKL. The V gene lost 4 bases and the J gene lost 2 bases, with 21 bases spanning the gap. CDR3 length: 17 residues. The CDR3 sequence: CASSPEAARGRPYEQYF. CDR3 nucleotide sequence: TGCGCCAGCAGCCCAGAGGCGGCTAGAGGGAGACCCTACGAGCAGTACTTC.

This sequence joins TRBV7-8 and TRBJ2-3; D uncertain. V was clipped by 6 bases and J by 0 bases, with 19 bases between them. Germline V CDR1 and CDR2: SGHVS, FQNEAQ. The CDR3 runs to 17 residues. CDR3 region: CASRRTLRAESTDTQYF. CDR3 nucleotide sequence: TGTGCCAGCAGACGCACCTTGCGTGCCGAAAGCACAGATACGCAGTATTTT.